One sample yielded the 32 T cell receptor beta chains listed below, sequenced in a study of T cell responses to AZD1222 COVID-19 vaccine. Produced via immunoSEQ multiplex PCR; TCRdb's table is partial and in-frame only. The table shows 100,000 or so clones, with about 86% occurring only once. This specimen consisted of peripheral blood, obtained on day 0 of AZD1222 vaccination. The receptors derive from an adult in good health.

The chain combines TRBV11-3 with TRBJ2-1, with 7 bases that match TRBD1. CDR1 SGHNT and CDR2 YENEEA come from the germline V gene. Germline trimming cut 5 bases from V and 0 bases from J; bases unmatched to any gene: 7. There are 16 residues in the CDR3. The CDR3 is CASSPRTGGSYNEQFF. For the CDR3, the DNA is TGTGCCAGCAGCCCGAGGACAGGTGGCTCCTACAATGAGCAGTTCTTC.

The chain uses TRBV19 and TRBJ1-2, with D possibly matching TRBD1 (6 bases). Germline assignment: CDR1 LNHDA and CDR2 SQIVND (reference sequence). The CDR3 length is 14 residues. The ends were cut back, 3 bases at V and 2 bases at J, with 10 bases in the middle. CDR3 sequence reads: CASSIWGPNYGYTF. The CDR3, as DNA: TGTGCCAGTAGTATTTGGGGGCCAAACTATGGCTACACCTTC.

This sequence joins TRBV7-9 and TRBJ1-4; 10 nucleotides align to TRBD1. Germline V lookup: CDR1 SEHNR, CDR2 FQNEAQ (reference sequence). Trimming cost V 7 bases and J 6 bases; bases outside gene matches: 5. The CDR3 contains 14 residues. The CDR3 sequence: CASKADRGYEKLFF. The DNA of the CDR3 is TGTGCCAGCAAAGCGGACAGGGGGTATGAAAAACTGTTTTTT.

The chain recombines TRBV6-4 with TRBJ2-1, with 13 bases matching TRBD2. Germline-derived CDR1 and CDR2 are MRHNA and SNTAGT. The CDR3 has 15 residues. V lost 3 bases to trimming and J lost 8 bases; unmatched junction nucleotides: 4. The CDR3 nucleotides read TGTGCCAGCAGTGAACTAGCGGGGGGGCTCTATGAGCAGTTCTTC. Protein: CASSELAGGLYEQFF.

The rearrangement links TRBV3-1 (or the pseudogene TRBV3-2) to TRBJ1-3, with a possible D match to TRBD1 (5 bases). The germline V gene encodes CDR1 LGHDT and CDR2 YNNKEL (reference sequence). Trimming pared 1 base from V and 4 bases from J, leaving 14 bases between. The length of the CDR3 is 16 residues. Here the CDR3 DNA reads TGTGCCAGCAGCCAAGCGCGGGGCCTATCGGGAAACACCATATATTTT. Its translation is CASSQARGLSGNTIYF.

The genes are TRBV24-1 and TRBJ1-4; unclear D gene. CDR3 length: 15 residues. Trimming cost V 4 bases and J 8 bases, with 16 bases left between them. Germline CDR1 reads KGHDR; CDR2 reads SFDVKD. The CDR3 spells CATSELRVIGEKLFF. For the CDR3, the DNA is TGTGCCACCAGTGAACTTCGCGTGATCGGCGAAAAACTGTTTTTT.

The chain links TRBV7-2 to TRBJ1-1; tentatively, D is TRBD1 (6 bases). The CDR3 totals 14 residues. The germline CDR1 and CDR2 sequences are SGHTA and FQGNSA. V lost 1 base, J lost 3 bases, and 9 bases lay in between. The DNA of the CDR3 is TGTGCCAGCAGCTTAGAGGGGGGGTACACTGAAGCTTTCTTT. The encoded protein is CASSLEGGYTEAFF.

The chain recombines TRBV6-2 or TRBV6-3 with TRBJ2-7; 8 bases match TRBD1. This CDR3 comprises 14 residues. The germline V gene has CDR1 MNHEY and CDR2 SVGEGT. Trimming took 5 bases from V and 3 from J; bases not matched to a gene: 6. CDR3 region: CASSLPTGVYEQYF. CDR3 nucleotides: TGTGCCAGCAGTCTCCCGACAGGGGTCTACGAGCAGTACTTC.

The chain carries TRBV11-2 and TRBJ1-2; 9 bases map to TRBD1. The CDR3 runs 13 residues. The V segment lost 5 bases and the J segment 3 bases; nucleotides outside the gene matches: 1. The germline gives CDR1 SGHAT, CDR2 FQNNGV. The CDR3 reads CASSRDRDYGYTF. For the CDR3, the DNA is TGTGCCAGCAGCAGGGACAGGGACTATGGCTACACCTTC.

This clone has just one count. The rearrangement links TRBV12-3 or TRBV12-4 to TRBJ1-3, with D unclear. The V end lost 2 bases, the J end lost 6 bases, and 5 bases lay between the germline ends. This CDR3 comprises 12 residues. CDR3 protein: CASSLSVNTIYF. The CDR3 nucleotides are TGTGCCAGCAGTTTATCGGTAAACACCATATATTTT.

The J gene is TRBJ1-3, the V gene TRBV11-3; D remains ambiguous. CDR3 length equals 16 residues. Trimming took off 4 bases at V and 0 bases at J, with 13 bases between the two ends. Germline V gene data show CDR1 as SGHNT and CDR2 as YENEEA. CDR3 loop: CASSSGAPVSGNTIYF. Written as DNA, the CDR3 is TGTGCCAGCAGCTCGGGCGCTCCCGTCTCTGGAAACACCATATATTTT.

Concerning this clone: The same CDR3 can be traced to other DNA sequences in this sample. This sequence joins TRBV18 and TRBJ1-5; 7 nucleotides line up with TRBD1. The V gene end was trimmed by 3 bases and the J gene end by 1 base; junction bases not matched to a gene: 0. The CDR3 is made up of 14 amino acids. Germline V gene lookup returns CDR1 KGHSH and CDR2 LQKENI. Here the CDR3 reads CASSPGQSNQPQHF. As DNA, the CDR3 is TGTGCCAGCTCACCGGGACAGAGCAATCAGCCCCAGCATTTT.

J is TRBJ1-2 and V is TRBV7-2; no clear D. The germline gives CDR1 SGHTA, CDR2 FQGNSA. This CDR3 has 15 residues. The V end was cut by 3 bases, the J end by 1 base, with 12 bases between. The CDR3 nucleotides are TGTGCCAGCAGCTTGGACGGAACCTTTAACTATGGCTACACCTTC. It yields the protein CASSLDGTFNYGYTF.

The rearrangement links TRBV7-9 to TRBJ1-4, with a weak D call TRBD1 (5 bases). The CDR3 has 16 residues. Germline-derived CDR1 and CDR2 are SEHNR and FQNEAQ (reference sequence). V lost 5 bases, J lost 4 bases, and 17 bases lay in between. The CDR3 region is CASSQAGRGLNEKLFF. The CDR3 DNA sequence: TGTGCCAGCAGCCAAGCCGGGAGGGGTCTTAATGAAAAACTGTTTTTT.

The V and J genes are TRBV30 and TRBJ1-6, with D unresolved. There are 14 residues in the CDR3. V gave up 4 bases and J gave up 7 bases, with 14 bases separating them. Germline loops: CDR1 GTSNPN, CDR2 SVGIG (reference sequence). The CDR3 bases are TGTGCCTGGAAAGATCGGGTCCGGAATTCACCCCTCCACTTT. Its protein is CAWKDRVRNSPLHF. The complete variable domain, with remaining parts taken from reference TRBV30 and TRBJ1-6, reads SQTIHQWPATLVQPVGSPLSLECTVEGTSNPNLYWYRQAAGRGLQLLFYSVGIGQISSEVPQNLSASRPQDRQFILSSKKLLLSDSGFYLCAWKDRVRNSPLHFGNGTRLTVT.

The chain combines TRBV19 with TRBJ1-5, with 9 bases identical to TRBD1. Germline V gene sequence: CDR1 LNHDA, CDR2 SQIVND (reference sequence). CDR3 size: 14 residues. Trimming took 10 bases from V and 4 from J; bases not matched to a gene: 8. CDR3 DNA: TGTGCCACTAGACAGGGGGGACGAAATCAGCCCCAGCATTTT. Translated, it gives CATRQGGRNQPQHF.

The V and J genes are TRBV7-6 and TRBJ2-7; 9 positions match TRBD1. The CDR3 is 20 residues long. CDR1 is SGHVS, CDR2 FNYEAQ, per germline. The V segment lost 5 bases and the J segment 0 bases; nucleotides outside the gene matches: 20. In DNA form, the CDR3 reads TGTGCCAGCAGCGCAGTACGACCGGGGACAGGGAGGGCCCGCTCCTACGAGCAGTACTTC. Translating it yields CASSAVRPGTGRARSYEQYF.

The chain employs TRBV18 and TRBJ2-1; TRBD2 matches 12 bases. Losses at the gene ends were 5 bases for V and 4 bases for J; bases not matched to a gene: 6. CDR3 size: 16 residues. Germline values: CDR1 KGHSH, CDR2 LQKENI. CDR3 nucleotide sequence: TGTGCCAGCTCATCAGGACTAGCGGGGTCGTACAATGAGCAGTTCTTC. Protein product: CASSSGLAGSYNEQFF.

The chain links TRBV2 to TRBJ1-6; TRBD1 matches 12 bases. Germline V CDR1 and CDR2: SNHLY, FYNNEI. Losses at the gene ends were 4 bases for V and 5 bases for J; bases not matched to a gene: 9. The CDR3 covers 18 residues. In DNA form, the CDR3 reads TGTGCCAGCAGTGGGGACAGGGGGCGCATGAGGAATAATTCACCCCTCCACTTT. As protein: CASSGDRGRMRNNSPLHF.

The gene calls are TRBV29-1 and TRBJ2-3; the match to TRBD2 covers 8 bases. This CDR3 has 13 residues. Trimming removed 0 bases from V and 5 bases from J; junction bases left unmatched: 1. Germline CDR1 SQVTM, CDR2 ANQGSEA. As DNA, the CDR3 is TGCAGCGTTGAAGATAGCGGGGTAGATACGCAGTATTTT. Its translation: CSVEDSGVDTQYF.

The V gene is TRBV7-8, the J gene TRBJ2-1; 9 nucleotides line up with TRBD2. This CDR3 has 15 residues. CDR1 SGHVS and CDR2 FQNEAQ come from the germline V gene. J was trimmed by 8 bases and V by 3 bases; bases with no gene match: 8. CDR3 DNA sequence: TGTGCCAGCAGCTTTGGTCGGACTAGCGTATATGAGCAGTTCTTC. Amino acid sequence: CASSFGRTSVYEQFF.

The chain recombines TRBV24-1 with TRBJ2-7, with 7 positions matching TRBD1. CDR3 size: 15 residues. Trimming cost V 4 bases and J 7 bases; bases outside gene matches: 12. Germline lookup yields CDR1 KGHDR and CDR2 SFDVKD. CDR3 residues: CATSDRDRGVREQYF. The CDR3 DNA follows: TGTGCCACCAGTGACCGGGACAGAGGGGTGAGGGAGCAGTACTTC.

The V call is TRBV7-9, the J call TRBJ2-2; D gene unclear. This CDR3 comprises 16 residues. The germline V gene encodes CDR1 SEHNR and CDR2 FQNEAQ (reference sequence). V was clipped by 5 bases and J by 5 bases, with 18 bases between them. The CDR3 nucleotides read TGTGCCAGCAGCCTCCTCGTGGCCCCTGGAACCGGGGAGCTGTTTTTT. Protein sequence: CASSLLVAPGTGELFF.

This chain uses TRBV19 with TRBJ1-1; 7 bases are shared with TRBD1. V shed 6 bases and J 3 bases; nucleotides not matched to a gene: 4. Germline CDR1 LNHDA, CDR2 SQIVND (reference sequence). This CDR3 is built from 13 residues. CDR3 coding DNA: TGTGCCAGTAGCACTACAGGGGACACTGAAGCTTTCTTT. Residues: CASSTTGDTEAFF.

V gene TRBV7-6 combines with J gene TRBJ2-6; the D gene is possibly TRBD1 (6 bases). Germline V lookup: CDR1 SGHVS, CDR2 FNYEAQ. CDR3 length: 17 amino acids. Trimming pared 1 base from V and 0 bases from J, leaving 10 bases between. Here the CDR3 DNA reads TGTGCCAGCAGCTTAGAGGGACACATCTCTGGGGCCAACGTCCTGACTTTC. Translated, it gives CASSLEGHISGANVLTF.

The J gene is TRBJ1-2, the V gene TRBV6-2 or TRBV6-3; maybe TRBD1 (5 bases). The germline V and J ends were trimmed by 6 bases and 1 base, with 12 bases remaining between them. The CDR3 spans 14 residues. Germline lookup yields CDR1 MNHEY and CDR2 SVGEGT. CDR3 DNA: TGTGCCAGCAGCCTAAGACAGAATAACTATGGCTACACCTTC. Protein sequence: CASSLRQNNYGYTF.

The rearrangement links TRBV9 to TRBJ1-4; D is ambiguous. Trimming took 1 base from V and 4 from J, leaving 11 bases between them. In germline, CDR1 is SGDLS, CDR2 YYNGEE. This CDR3 has 15 amino acids. CDR3 sequence: CASSVLTGLNEKLFF. For the CDR3, the DNA is TGTGCCAGCAGCGTATTAACCGGTCTTAATGAAAAACTGTTTTTT.

This clone showed up just a few times. The chain couples TRBV5-1 to TRBJ1-2; 7 bases line up with TRBD1. Germline trimming cut 0 bases from V and 12 bases from J; bases unmatched to any gene: 11. CDR1 and CDR2 from the germline V gene are SGHRS and YFSETQ. The CDR3 has 14 residues. The CDR3 DNA reads TGCGCCAGCAGCTTGGAGGGGCTTGGGGACAGCCACACCTTC. Translated, it gives CASSLEGLGDSHTF.

In this sample, this clone turned up once. The chain links TRBV28 to TRBJ1-6; the D gene is possibly TRBD1 (6 bases). Germline V lookup: CDR1 MDHEN, CDR2 SYDVKM. Trimming shortened V by 7 bases and J by 9 bases, and 13 bases separated the two germline ends. The CDR3 is made up of 13 amino acids. The DNA for the CDR3 is TGTGCCAGCACTCGCCAGGGGCCTTCACCCCTCCACTTT. It translates to CASTRQGPSPLHF.

The chain is built from TRBV11-2 and TRBJ2-4; tentative D call: TRBD2 (6 bases). V was cut by 4 bases and J by 1 base, with 17 bases left in between. Germline values: CDR1 SGHAT, CDR2 FQNNGV. The CDR3 is 17 amino acids. CDR3 residues: CASSYRGGGSAKNIQYF. CDR3 coding DNA: TGTGCCAGCAGCTACCGGGGCGGAGGGTCGGCCAAAAACATTCAGTACTTC.

This clone was detected a few times. The V and J genes are TRBV27 and TRBJ2-7; D not resolved. CDR1 is MNHEY, CDR2 SMNVEV, per germline (reference sequence). The CDR3 runs 11 residues. With 3 bases removed from V and 7 bases from J, the gap between germline ends came to 7 bases. The CDR3 loop is CASSLGMEQYF. The CDR3 coding sequence is TGTGCCAGCAGTTTGGGAATGGAGCAGTACTTC.

The chain links TRBV5-4 to TRBJ2-5; no clear D gene. This CDR3 spans 16 amino acids. Trimming cost V 5 bases and J 1 base, with 18 bases left between them. From germline, CDR1 is SGHNT and CDR2 YYREEE (reference sequence). The CDR3 nucleotides are TGTGCCAGCAGACGTGAGGCCGGTTCCCTCCAAGAGACCCAGTACTTC. Its translation is CASRREAGSLQETQYF. The whole variable domain, remainder taken from reference TRBV5-4 and TRBJ2-5, is ETGVTQSPTHLIKTRGQQVTLRCSSQSGHNTVSWYQQALGQGPQFIFQYYREEENGRGNFPPRFSGLQFPNYSSELNVNALELDDSALYLCASRREAGSLQETQYFGPGTRLLVL.